This entry is about one TCR beta chain. What it recognizes is unknown. Treatment of the sample: approximately nine-day PBMC culture with coronavirus spike peptide pools or control peptides (ViraFEST assay). ViraFEST stimulated the growth of antigen-specific T cells using peptide pools and subsequently profiled their TCRs by sequencing. The sample belongs to a study of vaccination and CD4 T cells after COVID-19. The Oncomine TCR Beta short-read assay was applied to DNA of cultured CD4+ T cells. TCRdb used MiXCR to reprocess the PCR reads, holding one entry per CDR3 protein. The table records 10,000 to 13,000 distinct CDR3 sequences, around 66% of them present only once. The receptor's source is a human donor who had recovered from COVID-19. The sequencing input was CD4+ T cells from blood, cultured in vitro.

DNA for the CDR3: TGTGCCAGTACCCGACAGAGCAATCAGCCCCAGCATTTT. Encoded protein: CASTRQSNQPQHF. The chain employs TRBV6-1 and TRBJ1-5; the D gene is possibly TRBD1 (5 bases). The CDR3 loop spans 13 amino acids. V was pared by 9 bases and J by 1 base, with 10 bases between. Germline-derived CDR1 and CDR2 are MNHNS and SASEGT.